This TCR beta chain was profiled in a study of tumor-infiltrating lymphocytes in localized non-small cell lung cancer. Study as a whole: Several tumor histologies, both smoking statuses, and some post-neoadjuvant chemotherapy samples were included.

This clone was recorded a few times. The antigen remains undetermined. Study-level points and caveats: Tumor T-cell fraction from TCR sequencing was not associated with recurrence-free survival (p = 0.61).

The table came from immunoSEQ multiplex PCR; TCRdb's copy has only in-frame clones and leaves some out. Of about 16,000 clones listed, about 42% were seen once; the top ten hold 15% to 20%. The source is a human donor with non-small cell lung cancer. Sequenced input: lung tumor tissue.

As DNA, the CDR3 is TGTGCCAGCAGCTTAACCAATACCAACTATGGCTACACCTTC. It translates to CASSLTNTNYGYTF. This chain uses TRBV7-2 with TRBJ1-2, with unresolved D. With 2 bases removed from V and 2 bases from J, the gap between germline ends came to 9 bases. The CDR3 has 14 residues. The germline V gene has CDR1 SGHTA and CDR2 FQGNSA.